The clone carrying this T cell receptor beta chain was recorded many times. Time point reported: newly diagnosed GD, antithyroid drugs for less than 3 months. Scientists built the TCR library using RNA that was extracted from PBMCs. Combining iRepertoire HTBI primers with Arm-PCR of CDR3 regions, the authors built TCR beta libraries. Via MiXCR, TCRdb re-called the multiplex PCR reads, giving one row per CDR3 protein. The profile covers roughly 400,000 distinct CDR3 sequences, with over 12% appearing a single time and about 7.6% taken by the ten largest. The data stem from a study of regulatory T cells in long-lasting Graves disease. Trimming left V 6 bases short and J 4 bases short, with 14 bases between. The CDR3 spans 14 residues. The same data also contributed to another study, on T cells in Graves' hyperthyroidism and ophthalmopathy.

The input for sequencing was peripheral blood mononuclear cells (PBMCs), taken at new diagnosis, from a patient treated with antithyroid drugs. This sequence joins TRBV12-3 or TRBV12-4 and TRBJ2-3, with D possibly being TRBD2 (5 bases). The sequence was collected from a woman in her forties with Graves disease. CDR3 bases: TGTGCCAGCAGAGAGGCATCCGGGGCAGATACGCAGTATTTT. Translated: CASREASGADTQYF.